The 6 T cell receptor beta chains below come from one sample, sequenced in a study of CD8 T cells in ankylosing spondylitis. TCRdb redid the calling of the 5' RACE reads with MiXCR, one entry per CDR3 protein. The sample shows approximately 190,000 distinct CDR3 sequences, about an eighth of them seen only once. Sequenced sample: blood, either unsorted or a sorted T cell fraction (not recorded which). These receptors came from a female donor with ankylosing spondylitis or in good health (not recorded which).

The rearrangement joins TRBV19 to TRBJ1-3; 7 bases line up with TRBD1. CDR1 is LNHDA and CDR2 is SQIVND in the germline V gene (reference sequence). V trimming: 7 bases; J trimming: 0 bases; junction bases outside the gene matches: 6. The CDR3 length is 15 residues. CDR3 coding DNA: TGTGCCAGTACCCTAAGGACAGGCTCTGGAAACACCATATATTTT. Protein product: CASTLRTGSGNTIYF. The full variable domain, in which reference TRBV19 and TRBJ1-3 provide the parts outside the CDR3, is DGGITQSPKYLFRKEGQNVTLSCEQNLNHDAMYWYRQDPGQGLRLIYYSQIVNDFQKGDIAEGYSVSREKKESFPLTVTSAQKNPTAFYLCASTLRTGSGNTIYFGEGSWLTVV.

Turning to this clonotype: One base away lies a much larger clone, so this may be a sequencing read error. V and J are TRBV20-1 and TRBJ1-4, with D hard to call. This CDR3 has 14 amino acids. CDR1 and CDR2 (germline): DFQATT, SNEGSKA (reference sequence). The CDR3: CSARGVGSREKLVF. The CDR3 DNA reads as TGCAGTGCTAGAGGGGTTGGGAGTCGAGAAAAACTGGTTTTT.

This chain joins TRBV5-6 and TRBJ2-1, with D perhaps TRBD2 (6 bases). Trimming left V 0 bases short and J 7 bases short, with 14 bases between. Looked up from germline, CDR1 is SGHDT and CDR2 is YYEEEE. The CDR3 covers 15 residues. CDR3: CASSLAGTAVNEQFF. The CDR3 DNA reads TGTGCCAGCAGCTTGGCCGGGACTGCCGTTAATGAGCAGTTCTTC.

In this sample, this clonotype turned up many times. The rearrangement links TRBV5-6 to TRBJ1-2, with D hard to call. This CDR3 has 15 amino acids. CDR1 is SGHDT, CDR2 YYEEEE, per germline. Trimming took 0 bases from V and 4 from J, leaving 13 bases between them. In DNA, the CDR3 is TGTGCCAGCAGCTTGGCCGGGATCAGACTCTATGGCTACACCTTC. It translates to CASSLAGIRLYGYTF.

The chain employs TRBV4-3 and TRBJ1-5, with D possibly being TRBD1 (5 bases). The CDR3 sequence is 15 residues long. Germline V gives CDR1 LGHNA, CDR2 YSLEER. Trimming took 3 bases from V and 2 from J, leaving 11 bases between them. CDR3 residues: CASSQDDSRNQPQHF. The CDR3 DNA reads TGCGCCAGCAGCCAGGATGACAGCCGCAATCAGCCCCAGCATTTT.

This clonotype was picked up a small number of times. The chain combines TRBV20-1 with TRBJ2-7, with unresolved D. With 6 bases removed from V and 5 bases from J, the gap between germline ends came to 17 bases. The CDR3 totals 13 residues. The germline gives CDR1 DFQATT, CDR2 SNEGSKA (reference sequence). CDR3 nucleotides: TGCAGTGCGGAAAAGCCCCCCAGCAACGAGCAGTACTTC. The encoded protein is CSAEKPPSNEQYF.